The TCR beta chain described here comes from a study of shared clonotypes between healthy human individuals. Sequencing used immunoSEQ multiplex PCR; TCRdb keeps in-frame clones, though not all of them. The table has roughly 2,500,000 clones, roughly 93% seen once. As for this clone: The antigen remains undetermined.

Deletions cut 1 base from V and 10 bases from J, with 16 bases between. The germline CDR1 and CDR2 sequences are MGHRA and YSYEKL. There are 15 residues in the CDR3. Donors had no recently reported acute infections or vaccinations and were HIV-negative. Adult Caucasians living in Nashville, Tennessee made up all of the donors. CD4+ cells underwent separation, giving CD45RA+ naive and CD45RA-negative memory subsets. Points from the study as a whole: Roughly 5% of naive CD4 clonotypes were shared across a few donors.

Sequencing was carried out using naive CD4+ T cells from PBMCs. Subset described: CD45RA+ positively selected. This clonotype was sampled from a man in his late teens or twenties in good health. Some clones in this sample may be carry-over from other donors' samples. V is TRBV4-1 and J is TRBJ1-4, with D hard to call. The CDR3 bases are TGCGCCAGCAGCCAAGGAGCAGGTGACTATGGAAAACTGTTTTTT. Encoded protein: CASSQGAGDYGKLFF.